The 15 T cell receptor beta chains in this list originate from one sample, sequenced in a study of early T cells in non-severe SARS-CoV-2 infection. Via MiXCR, TCRdb re-called the 5' RACE reads, giving one row per CDR3 protein. The data hold 15,000 to 20,000 distinct CDR3 sequences, with more than 4.5% observed a single time. The source material was whole blood. The receptors originated from an adult who was a healthcare worker with PCR-confirmed SARS-CoV-2 infection or an uninfected control (not recorded which).

This clonotype was recorded at least ten times. This chain uses TRBV11-2 with TRBJ2-5, with D possibly TRBD2 on 5 matching bases. V gave up 6 bases and J gave up 4 bases, with 6 bases separating them. CDR3 length: 11 amino acids. Germline V lookup: CDR1 SGHAT, CDR2 FQNNGV. The CDR3 nucleotides are TGTGCCAGCAGGGCGGGAGAGACCCAGTACTTC. This encodes CASRAGETQYF.

This sequence joins TRBV2 and TRBJ1-2, with TRBD1 as a possible D gene (5 bases). V gave up 7 bases and J gave up 4 bases, with 19 bases separating them. Germline-derived CDR1 and CDR2 are SNHLY and FYNNEI. CDR3 length equals 15 residues. CDR3 loop: CASTTSIPQGYGYTF. CDR3 coding DNA: TGTGCCAGCACTACCTCGATCCCCCAGGGCTATGGCTACACCTTC.

In the case of this clonotype: Since a much larger clone is just one base distant, this may be a read error. This rearrangement joins TRBV7-6 to TRBJ2-2; D may be TRBD1 or TRBD2 (7 bases each). V dropped 4 bases and J dropped 6 bases, with 18 bases sitting between them. The CDR3 has 16 residues. Germline CDR1 reads SGHVS; CDR2 reads FNYEAQ. In nucleotides, the CDR3 is TGTGCCAGCAGCTCAGCGGGACACCAGGGGGCCGGGGAGCTGTTTTTT. Protein product: CASSSAGHQGAGELFF.

Judged by abundance, this clonotype is medium-sized. J is TRBJ2-2 and V is TRBV5-5; 7 bases fit TRBD1. Trimming at V came to 3 bases and at J to 0 bases, leaving 8 bases not matched to a gene. Germline V gives CDR1 SGHKS, CDR2 YYEKEE (reference sequence). This CDR3 is built from 17 residues. CDR3 nucleotide sequence: TGTGCCAGCAGCTACACGAGACAGGGACCGAACACCGGGGAGCTGTTTTTT. This sequence encodes CASSYTRQGPNTGELFF. Using reference TRBV5-5 and TRBJ2-2 for the parts outside the CDR3, the full variable domain is DAGVTQSPTHLIKTRGQQVTLRCSPISGHKSVSWYQQVLGQGPQFIFQYYEKEERGRGNFPDRFSARQFPNYSSELNVNALLLGDSALYLCASSYTRQGPNTGELFFGEGSRLTVL.

Many counts were recorded for this clonotype. V gene TRBV10-1 combines with J gene TRBJ2-1; D possibly corresponds to TRBD2 (5 bases). CDR1 WNHNN and CDR2 SYGVQD come from the germline V gene (reference sequence). Trimming shortened V by 0 bases and J by 7 bases, and 13 bases separated the two germline ends. This CDR3 spans 15 amino acids. DNA of the CDR3: TGCGCCAGCAGTGAGTCGACGGAGGTGGGGAATGAGCAGTTCTTC. This sequence encodes CASSESTEVGNEQFF.

This clonotype is medium-sized in the sample. The genes are TRBV11-3 and TRBJ2-2; possibly TRBD1 or TRBD2 for D (5 bases each). This CDR3 comprises 15 residues. Trimming shortened V by 7 bases and J by 1 base, and 13 bases separated the two germline ends. Germline CDR1 is SGHNT and CDR2 is YENEEA. CDR3 protein: CASTPGPLNTGELFF. The CDR3 DNA follows: TGTGCCAGCACCCCGGGACCCCTGAACACCGGGGAGCTGTTTTTT.

This clonotype appeared many times. The junction differs from germline at one of its ends, possibly a read error. The rearrangement uses TRBV20-1 and TRBJ2-1, with 11 bases aligning to TRBD1. The CDR3 is 12 residues long. CDR1 DFQATT and CDR2 SNEGSKA come from the germline V gene (reference sequence). This CDR3 reads CSARGTGGTSLF. As DNA, the CDR3 is TGCAGTGCTAGAGGGACAGGGGGCACTTCCCTCTTC.

The gene calls are TRBV7-9 and TRBJ1-4; D remains unclear. The CDR3 length is 14 residues. Germline CDR1 SEHNR, CDR2 FQNEAQ (reference sequence). Trimming removed 5 bases at V and 0 bases at J, with 7 bases between. The CDR3 sequence is CASSLSATNEKLFF. The CDR3, as DNA: TGTGCCAGCAGCCTCAGTGCAACTAATGAAAAACTGTTTTTT. Together with reference TRBV7-9 and TRBJ1-4, the CDR3 gives the full variable domain: DTGVSQNPRHKITKRGQNVTFRCDPISEHNRLYWYRQTLGQGPEFLTYFQNEAQLEKSRLLSDRFSAERPKGSFSTLEIQRTEQGDSAMYLCASSLSATNEKLFFGSGTQLSVL.

This clonotype was found many times. The chain couples TRBV20-1 to TRBJ2-5; TRBD2 agrees at 7 bases. CDR1 and CDR2 (germline): DFQATT, SNEGSKA (reference sequence). The CDR3 loop spans 17 amino acids. Germline trimming cut 1 base from V and 5 bases from J; bases unmatched to any gene: 16. The CDR3 DNA sequence: TGCAGTGCTAGAGGAATCGCGGGAGTGGCCGTGACGGAGACCCAGTACTTC. Translating it yields CSARGIAGVAVTETQYF.

This clonotype was detected many times. V gene TRBV4-1 combines with J gene TRBJ2-6; D is perhaps TRBD2 (5 bases). Germline CDR1 MGHRA, CDR2 YSYEKL. The CDR3 has 18 residues. The germline V and J ends were trimmed by 4 bases and 0 bases, with 16 bases remaining between them. The CDR3 coding sequence is TGCGCCAGCAGCCCAAGAGACGGGGTACTCTCTGGGGCCAACGTCCTGACTTTC. Amino acids: CASSPRDGVLSGANVLTF.

This clonotype has more than one count but fewer than ten. The DNA for the CDR3 is TGTGCCAGCAGCGCTCCCGATGAGGGACGGCGATCGACCTACTTC. Encoded protein: CASSAPDEGRRSTYF. V is TRBV7-9 and J is TRBJ2-5; the D call may be TRBD1 or TRBD2 (5 bases each). CDR3 size: 15 residues. V was pared by 5 bases and J by 14 bases, with 27 bases between. Germline CDR1 and CDR2: SEHNR and FQNEAQ (reference sequence).

This clonotype appeared once. A much larger clonotype is one base distant, so this may be a read error. The chain combines TRBV20-1 with TRBJ2-7, with D perhaps given as TRBD1 or TRBD2 (7 bases each). Trimming took off 0 bases at V and 6 bases at J, with 18 bases between the two ends. CDR1 and CDR2 (germline): DFQATT, SNEGSKA (reference sequence). This CDR3 has 15 residues. CDR3 region: CSARDPGGGLFEQYF. The CDR3, as DNA: TGCAGTGCTAGAGATCCAGGGGGGGGACTTTTCGAGCAGTACTTC.

This clonotype has at least ten counts. V is TRBV5-6 and J is TRBJ2-5, with 9 nucleotides matching TRBD1. This CDR3 comprises 16 residues. From germline, CDR1 is SGHDT and CDR2 YYEEEE. The J segment lost 4 bases and the V segment lost 4 bases, leaving 11 bases of the junction unmatched. This chain's CDR3 is CASSVRDRDWRETQYF. The CDR3 coding sequence is TGTGCCAGCAGCGTCCGGGACAGGGATTGGCGAGAGACCCAGTACTTC.

Judged by abundance, this clonotype is medium-sized (0.01 to 0.1%). The chain uses TRBV7-3 and TRBJ1-6; TRBD1 might be the D (5 bases). V was clipped by 0 bases and J by 6 bases, with 9 bases between them. Looked up from germline, CDR1 is SGHTA and CDR2 is FQGTGA. The CDR3 loop spans 15 amino acids. The CDR3 protein is CASSLTGAPNSPLHF. The CDR3 coding sequence is TGTGCCAGCAGCTTAACAGGGGCCCCTAATTCACCCCTCCACTTT.

This clonotype was seen just once. The rearrangement joins TRBV11-2 to TRBJ1-2; no firm D call. The CDR3 is 14 residues long. The V gene lost 1 base and the J gene lost 3 bases, with 9 bases spanning the gap. The germline gives CDR1 SGHAT, CDR2 FQNNGV. For the CDR3, the DNA is TGTGCCAGCAGCTTAGGTCCAGAACACTATGGCTACACCTTC. Protein sequence: CASSLGPEHYGYTF.